One and the same sample provided the 6 T cell receptor beta chains below, sequenced in a study of blood T cell repertoires in COVID-19. Method: immunoSEQ multiplex PCR; TCRdb's copy keeps in-frame clones and lacks some. The sample includes roughly 300,000 clones, 86% of them seen just once. The sample comprised peripheral blood. All receptors derive from a woman in her fifties or sixties with acute or convalescent COVID-19.

J is TRBJ1-4 and V is TRBV19; 7 bases fit TRBD1. Trimming cost V 10 bases and J 5 bases; bases outside gene matches: 16. The CDR3 contains 16 residues. The germline CDR1 and CDR2 sequences are LNHDA and SQIVND (reference sequence). The CDR3 region is CATKKLTGQSNEKLFF. DNA for the CDR3: TGTGCCACCAAAAAACTAACGGGACAGAGCAATGAAAAACTGTTTTTT.

The rearrangement links TRBV28 to TRBJ1-5, with D unresolved. Germline V lookup: CDR1 MDHEN, CDR2 SYDVKM. V shed 3 bases and J shed 3 bases, with 15 bases lying between them. This CDR3 has 16 residues. In DNA, the CDR3 is TGTGCCAGCAGTTTCAAGTACAGTAAAGTCAATCAGCCCCAGCATTTT. This codes for CASSFKYSKVNQPQHF. Full variable domain (outside the CDR3, taken from reference TRBV28 and TRBJ1-5): DVKVTQSSRYLVKRTGEKVFLECVQDMDHENMFWYRQDPGLGLRLIYFSYDVKMKEKGDIPEGYSVSREKKERFSLILESASTNQTSMYLCASSFKYSKVNQPQHFGDGTRLSIL.

This clone was counted a single time. The rearrangement links TRBV5-1 to TRBJ1-1, with D tentatively TRBD1 (6 bases). The germline V gene has CDR1 SGHRS and CDR2 YFSETQ. V lost 2 bases and J lost 1, with 12 bases in between. There are 15 residues in the CDR3. The CDR3 reads CASSFRGQENTEAFF. The CDR3 DNA sequence: TGCGCCAGCAGCTTCAGGGGTCAGGAGAACACTGAAGCTTTCTTT. Complete variable domain (other parts from reference TRBV5-1 and TRBJ1-1): KAGVTQTPRYLIKTRGQQVTLSCSPISGHRSVSWYQQTPGQGLQFLFEYFSETQRNKGNFPGRFSGRQFSNSRSEMNVSTLELGDSALYLCASSFRGQENTEAFFGQGTRLTVV.

The V gene is TRBV6-5, the J gene TRBJ1-1, with 9 bases that match TRBD1. The CDR3 extends over 15 amino acids. V trimming: 8 bases; J trimming: 0 bases; junction bases outside the gene matches: 7. Germline CDR1 is MNHEY and CDR2 is SVGAGI. The CDR3 loop reads CASCPDRGMNTEAFF. CDR3 sequence (DNA): TGTGCCAGCTGCCCCGACAGGGGGATGAACACTGAAGCTTTCTTT.

This chain links TRBV6-2 or TRBV6-3 with TRBJ1-1, with D uncertain. The CDR3 totals 14 residues. Trimming pared 2 bases from V and 8 bases from J, leaving 15 bases between. From germline, CDR1 is MNHEY and CDR2 SVGEGT. In DNA, the CDR3 is TGTGCCAGCAGTTACCCGACGACTTTAAAAGAAGCTTTCTTT. Its translation is CASSYPTTLKEAFF.

The chain links TRBV27 to TRBJ2-7; D might be TRBD1 (6 bases). Germline CDR1 reads MNHEY; CDR2 reads SMNVEV (reference sequence). The CDR3 extends over 14 amino acids. With 5 bases removed from V and 6 bases from J, the gap between germline ends came to 17 bases. CDR3 bases: TGTGCCAGCAGTGGGACACAGTTCTCTCGCGAGCAGTACTTC. This translates into CASSGTQFSREQYF.